This TCR beta chain is drawn from a study of T cells in Graves' hyperthyroidism and ophthalmopathy. V was shortened by 7 bases and J by 6 bases, with 13 bases between the two germline ends. There are 12 residues in the CDR3. Germline V gene lookup returns CDR1 GTSNPN and CDR2 SVGIG (reference sequence). This clonotype was detected many times. Regions amplified from RNA transcripts were the TCR beta CDR3 regions. In the first-round RT-PCR of the TCR CDR3, the HTBI primer set was used. One entry per CDR3 protein results from TCRdb running MiXCR on the multiplex PCR reads. The data contain under 500,000 distinct CDR3 sequences, over 13% of them singletons. Patients affected by ophthalmopathy presented a Clinical Activity Score of at least 3, a NOSPECS grade of at least 4, and disease duration below 3 months. In making diagnoses, clinical symptoms, serum thyroxine and TRAb, thyroid ultrasound and orbital computed tomography were all used. Fresh peripheral blood, approximately 9.6 ml, yielded the PBMCs.

The clonotype comes from a man over 45 with Graves' ophthalmopathy. The chain is built from TRBV30 and TRBJ2-1; D is uncertain. The sequencing sample was made of blood. The CDR3 DNA reads as TGTGCCTTCCTCGGCAGCCGCAATGAGCAGTTCTTC. The encoded protein is CAFLGSRNEQFF.